This T cell receptor beta chain appears in the sequencing data of a study of shared clonotypes between healthy human individuals (dated by TCRdb to about 2020). In terms of the full investigation: The cohort included a few men and a couple of women between 18 and 49 years of age. For each donor, CD4 naive and CD4 memory were each given three plates, CD8 naive was given two plates, and CD8 memory was given one plate. To estimate repertoire size and how much clonotype sharing occurs between individuals, the study deeply sequenced the blood TCR repertoires of roughly 5 healthy adults. Libraries were prepared and TCR repertoires were sequenced by different laboratories using diverse techniques, in order to increase sequencing depth and limit assay-specific biases. Each donor's leukapheresis produced roughly between roughly 0.85 and 10 billion PBMCs.

Results the study describes overall, beyond this receptor: Naive subsets generally had larger estimated clonotype richness than memory subsets did. When a few donors were compared, the shared fraction of clonotypes was about 5.5% for naive CD4, 3% to 4% for naive CD8, 2.3% for memory CD4, and 0.35% to 0.4% for memory CD8. Clonotypes shared by all four sorted-subset donors showed higher generation probabilities than non-shared clonotypes. Sampling was restricted to blood, and TCR repertoires in tissue are likely to differ from TCR repertoires in blood. Pairwise subsampling indicated that sequencing depth was expected to affect the degree of clonotype sharing among donors. The genetic and exposure-history diversity represented was limited by the small number of donors. Rarefaction of sorted-subset datasets indicated incomplete sequencing despite the large sequencing depth.

A word on this clone: This clone's antigen is unknown. Base qualities were left out, and no much larger clone turns up one base away.

Healthy HIV-negative adults with no recently reported acute infections or vaccinations were included as donors. Every donor was a Caucasian adult residing in Nashville, Tennessee, USA. Magnetic negative selection was used to enrich CD4+ T cells, after which naive cells were positively selected on CD45RA and the negative fraction became the memory subset. After blood collection by leukapheresis, PBMCs were isolated using Ficoll-Histopaque density gradient centrifugation and then cryopreserved in the vapor phase of liquid nitrogen. Analytical flow cytometry was used to check the purity and quantity of every magnetically sorted T cell population. From each sorted fraction, genomic DNA was isolated and quantified by UV absorbance on a Nanodrop 2000c. Deletion took 6 bases off V and 4 bases off J, with a span of 15 bases between the germline ends. Based on the germline V gene (reference sequence), the CDR1 and CDR2 sequences are MNHEY and SMNVEV. There are 14 amino acids in the CDR3, from cysteine to phenylalanine inclusive. Kept here is only the CDR3 DNA, which spans 42 bases and is read in frame from base 1.

TCR CDR3 regions were amplified from genomic DNA by multiplex PCR using the deep immunoSEQ assay. Extracted genomic DNA from each cell subset was distributed evenly across all wells of several immunoSEQ 96-well plates, and each plate was treated as a replicate. For sorted subsets, each replicate PCR was loaded with roughly 200 ng genomic DNA, equivalent to approximately 27,000 T cell genomes. Purified libraries were measured with a Qubit 3.0 fluorometer, size-checked on a Bioanalyzer 2100, and measured again with the KAPA Library Quantification kit. Each immunoSEQ 96-well plate was sequenced on its own single-read 150-cycle Illumina NextSeq 550 flow cell. The source study handled its data this way. The immunoSEQ output contained only junctional sequences without quality scores, so filtering could not match that applied to full-length reads. To assign V/J genes and CDR3, sequences were annotated against IMGT germline references using PyIR, a Python wrapper for IgBLAST v1.9. Any read was removed if the V/J assignment was weak (E-value above 1e-6), the CDR3 was missing, or the read contained stop codons, out-of-frame junctions, or ambiguous translated residues. V3J clonotypes were defined as sequences sharing an identical inferred V gene, J gene, and CDR3 amino acid sequence. To compute the percentage overlap between repertoires, the number of shared unique clonotypes was divided by the size of the smaller repertoire. Three approaches were used to assess repertoire richness: RTK rarefaction, the Chao1 estimator, and Recon v2.1 estimates of unobserved clonotypes. Generation probabilities for all TCRbeta clonotypes obtained by the gDNA method from four donors were computed using OLGA. Imported from immuneACCESS, the table was reduced by TCRdb to in-frame sequences with V and J called. These copies leave out some clones; in studies compared against another copy, an unresolved V gene accounts for under half, and the cause of the remainder is not known. V and J calls and clone size are given by that table; D and trimming were obtained from the DNA. Here the sample has 1.4 million or so clones; 97% to 99% occur a single time. The ten largest clones take up 0.36% of the sample.

This clonotype originated in a man aged 25-40 years in good health. Sequencing used naive CD4+ T cells sorted from blood. The cell subset or site label, read with the paper, signifies: CD45RA+ positively selected. The sequence is built from TRBV27 and TRBJ1-2; TRBD1 is a weak D gene call, 5 bases matching. CDR3 region: CASSPNWGVYGYTF. The DNA sequence is as follows: TGTGCCAGCAGCCCTAACTGGGGGGTCTATGGCTACACCTTC.